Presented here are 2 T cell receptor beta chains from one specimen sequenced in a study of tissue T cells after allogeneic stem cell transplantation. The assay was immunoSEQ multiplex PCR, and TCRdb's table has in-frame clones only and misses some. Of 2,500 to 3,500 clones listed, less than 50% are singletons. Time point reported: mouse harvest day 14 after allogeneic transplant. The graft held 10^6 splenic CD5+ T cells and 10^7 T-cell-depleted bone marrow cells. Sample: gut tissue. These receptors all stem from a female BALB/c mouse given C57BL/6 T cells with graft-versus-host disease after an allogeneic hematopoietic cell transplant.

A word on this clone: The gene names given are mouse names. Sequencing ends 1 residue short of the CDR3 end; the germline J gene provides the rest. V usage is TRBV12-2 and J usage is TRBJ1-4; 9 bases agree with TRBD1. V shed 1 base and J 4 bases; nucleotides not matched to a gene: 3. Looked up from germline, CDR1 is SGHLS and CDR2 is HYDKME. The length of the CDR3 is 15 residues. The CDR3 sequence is CASSLGQGGNERLFF. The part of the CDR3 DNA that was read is TGTGCCAGCTCTCTGGGACAGGGTGGCAACGAAAGATTATTT.

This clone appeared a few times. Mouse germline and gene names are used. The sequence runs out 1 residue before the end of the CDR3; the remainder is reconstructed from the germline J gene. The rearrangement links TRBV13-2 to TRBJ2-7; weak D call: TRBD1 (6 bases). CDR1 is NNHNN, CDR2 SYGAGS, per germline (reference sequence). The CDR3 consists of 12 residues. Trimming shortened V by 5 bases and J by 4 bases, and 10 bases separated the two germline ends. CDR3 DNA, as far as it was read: TGTGCCAGCGGCAGGGGTTATTATGAACAGTAC. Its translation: CASGRGYYEQY. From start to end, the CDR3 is CASGRGYYEQYF.